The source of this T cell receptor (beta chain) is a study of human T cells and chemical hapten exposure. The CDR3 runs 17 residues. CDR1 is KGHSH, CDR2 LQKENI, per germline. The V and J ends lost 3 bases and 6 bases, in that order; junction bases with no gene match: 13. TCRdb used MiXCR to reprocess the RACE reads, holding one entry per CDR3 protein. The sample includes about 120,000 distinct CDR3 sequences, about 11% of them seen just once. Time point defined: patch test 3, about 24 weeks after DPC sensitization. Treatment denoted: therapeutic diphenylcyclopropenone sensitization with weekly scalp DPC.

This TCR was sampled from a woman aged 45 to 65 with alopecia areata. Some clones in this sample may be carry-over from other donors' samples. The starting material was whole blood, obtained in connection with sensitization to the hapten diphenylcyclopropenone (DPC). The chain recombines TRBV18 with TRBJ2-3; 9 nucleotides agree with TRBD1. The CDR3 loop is CASSPALRTGARDTQYF. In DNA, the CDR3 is TGTGCCAGCTCACCCGCATTAAGGACAGGGGCTCGGGATACGCAGTATTTT.